This T cell receptor beta chain was found in a study of T cells in women clearing cervical HPV infection. Across the study: Blood came at first lesion visit for cases, post-clearance for controls. HLA type stays a possible confounder, typing being limited. Study-level points and caveats: Richness plus V gene abundances separated cases from controls with AUC about 0.83. CIN3+ cases had significantly higher TCR richness than controls; evenness did not differ.

Data came from immunoSEQ multiplex PCR; TCRdb stores just in-frame clones and leaves some out. The listing contains around 17,000 clones. Looked up from germline, CDR1 is MGHRA and CDR2 is YSYEKL. The length of the CDR3 is 15 residues. Trimming cost V 1 base and J 3 bases, with 12 bases left between them. On this clone itself: The antigen is unknown. The CDR3 goes on 3 residues after the read ends, and that part is filled in from the germline J gene.

The origin of this receptor is a woman between 18 and 75 years old with a cervical HPV16 infection that either progressed to CIN3+ or cleared (not recorded which). J is TRBJ1-2 and V is TRBV4-1; D gene uncertain. The sample consisted of blood buffy coat. CDR3 region: CASSQGIDKYYGYTF. CDR3 DNA (partial): TGCGCCAGCAGCCAAGGGATCGACAAGTACTATGGC.